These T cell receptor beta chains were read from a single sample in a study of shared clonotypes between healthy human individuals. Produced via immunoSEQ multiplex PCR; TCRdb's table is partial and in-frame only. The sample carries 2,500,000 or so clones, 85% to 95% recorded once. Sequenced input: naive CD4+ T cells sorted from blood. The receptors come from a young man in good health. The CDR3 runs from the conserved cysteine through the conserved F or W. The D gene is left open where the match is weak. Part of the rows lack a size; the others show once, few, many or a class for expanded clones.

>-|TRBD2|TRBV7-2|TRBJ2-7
TGTGCCAGCAGCTCCCGACTAGCGGGGGGTTGGGAGCAGTACTTC
CASSSRLAGGWEQYF
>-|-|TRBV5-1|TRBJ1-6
TGCGCCAGCAGCTTGGACACCGGGGGACCTTCACCCCTCCACTTT
CASSLDTGGPSPLHF
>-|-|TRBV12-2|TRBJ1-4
TGTGCAAGTCGCCCCCGGGGAGATCCGGCAACTAATGAAAAACTGTTTTTT
CASRPRGDPATNEKLFF
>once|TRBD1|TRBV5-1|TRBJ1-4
TGCGCCAGCAGCCGGGACAGGGGAGATGTTGAAAAACTGTTTTTT
CASSRDRGDVEKLFF
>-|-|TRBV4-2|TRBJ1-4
TGTGCCAGCAGCCAAGTCAGTTCAACTAATGAAAAACTGTTTTTT
CASSQVSSTNEKLFF
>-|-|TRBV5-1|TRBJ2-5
TGCGCCAGCAGCTTTCCGGGGTCTGAGACCCAGTACTTC
CASSFPGSETQYF
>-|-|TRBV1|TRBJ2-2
TGCACCAGCAGCCATTCAGGGTTGGTCGGGGAGCTGTTTTTT
CTSSHSGLVGELFF
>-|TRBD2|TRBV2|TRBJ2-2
TGTGCCAGCAGTGCCCGACTAGCCTCGTCCACCGGGGAGCTGTTTTTT
CASSARLASSTGELFF
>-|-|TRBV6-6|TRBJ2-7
TGTGCCAGCAGTTACCCCCCTAGCGACGAGCAGTACTTC
CASSYPPSDEQYF
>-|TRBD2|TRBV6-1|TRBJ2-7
TGTGCCAGCAGTGAACCCCGGGGGGCCTACGAGCAGTACTTC
CASSEPRGAYEQYF
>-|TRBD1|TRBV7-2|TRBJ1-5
TGTGCCAGCAGCTTAGGATCAGGGGGCAGTCAGCCCCAGCATTTT
CASSLGSGGSQPQHF
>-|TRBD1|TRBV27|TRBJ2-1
TGTGCCAGCAGTCCGCCTTACAGGGGGCGGTCCTACAATGAGCAGTTCTTC
CASSPPYRGRSYNEQFF
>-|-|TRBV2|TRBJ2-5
TGTGCCAGCAGTGTGGACACATCCCCAGAGACCCAGTACTTC
CASSVDTSPETQYF
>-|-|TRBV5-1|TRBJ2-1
TGCGCCAGCAGCCTCCGGACTGCCACTCCCTACAATGAGCAGTTCTTC
CASSLRTATPYNEQFF
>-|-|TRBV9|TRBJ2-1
TGTGCCAGCAGCCCGCGAGCGCAAGGGGGAGATGAGCAGTTCTTC
CASSPRAQGGDEQFF
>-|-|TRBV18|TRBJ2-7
TGTGCCAGCTCAACGGGGAACTCCTACGAGCAGTACTTC
CASSTGNSYEQYF